This T cell receptor beta chain came from a study of T cell responses to AZD1222 COVID-19 vaccine. This clone was picked up one time. The antigen is undetermined. Study results and limitations: Receipt of two AZD1222 doses was followed by a rise in Spike-specific TCR breadth and depth.

The data were produced by immunoSEQ multiplex PCR, yet TCRdb's version contains in-frame clones alone and is incomplete. The sample consists of around 130,000 clones, around 92% of them appearing once. V gave up 0 bases and J gave up 11 bases, with 11 bases separating them. CDR3 length equals 13 residues. Germline V gene data show CDR1 as SNHLY and CDR2 as FYNNEI. The material sequenced was peripheral blood, taken 28 days after the second AZD1222 dose. This TCR was recovered from an adult who received the AZD1222 COVID-19 vaccine. V usage is TRBV2 and J usage is TRBJ1-5; D uncertain. As DNA, the CDR3 is TGTGCCAGCAGTGAAGCGCTTCGAGGGTCCCAGCATTTT. The encoded protein is CASSEALRGSQHF.